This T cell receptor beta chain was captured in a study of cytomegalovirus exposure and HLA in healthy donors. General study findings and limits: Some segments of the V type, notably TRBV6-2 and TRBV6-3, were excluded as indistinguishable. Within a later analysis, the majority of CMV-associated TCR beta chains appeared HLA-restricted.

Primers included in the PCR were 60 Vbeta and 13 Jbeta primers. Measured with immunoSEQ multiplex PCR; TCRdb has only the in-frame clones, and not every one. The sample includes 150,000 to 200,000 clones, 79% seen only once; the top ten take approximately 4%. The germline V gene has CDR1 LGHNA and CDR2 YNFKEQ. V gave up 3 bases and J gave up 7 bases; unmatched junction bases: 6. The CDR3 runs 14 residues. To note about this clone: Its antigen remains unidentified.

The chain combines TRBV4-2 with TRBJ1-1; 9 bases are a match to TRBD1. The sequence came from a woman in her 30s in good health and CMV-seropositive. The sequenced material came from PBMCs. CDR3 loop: CASSHPTGGSEAFF. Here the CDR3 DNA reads TGTGCCAGCAGCCATCCGACAGGGGGGAGTGAAGCTTTCTTT.